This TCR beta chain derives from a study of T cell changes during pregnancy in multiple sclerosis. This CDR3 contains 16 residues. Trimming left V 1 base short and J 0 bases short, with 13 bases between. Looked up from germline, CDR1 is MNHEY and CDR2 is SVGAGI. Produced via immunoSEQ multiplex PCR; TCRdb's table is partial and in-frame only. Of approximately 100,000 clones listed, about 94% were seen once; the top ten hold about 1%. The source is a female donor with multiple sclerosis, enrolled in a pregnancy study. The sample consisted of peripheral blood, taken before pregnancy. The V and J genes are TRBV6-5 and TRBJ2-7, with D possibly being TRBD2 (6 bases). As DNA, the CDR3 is TGTGCCAGCAGTTACTTAGGAGCGGGCAACTCCTACGAGCAGTACTTC. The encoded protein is CASSYLGAGNSYEQYF.